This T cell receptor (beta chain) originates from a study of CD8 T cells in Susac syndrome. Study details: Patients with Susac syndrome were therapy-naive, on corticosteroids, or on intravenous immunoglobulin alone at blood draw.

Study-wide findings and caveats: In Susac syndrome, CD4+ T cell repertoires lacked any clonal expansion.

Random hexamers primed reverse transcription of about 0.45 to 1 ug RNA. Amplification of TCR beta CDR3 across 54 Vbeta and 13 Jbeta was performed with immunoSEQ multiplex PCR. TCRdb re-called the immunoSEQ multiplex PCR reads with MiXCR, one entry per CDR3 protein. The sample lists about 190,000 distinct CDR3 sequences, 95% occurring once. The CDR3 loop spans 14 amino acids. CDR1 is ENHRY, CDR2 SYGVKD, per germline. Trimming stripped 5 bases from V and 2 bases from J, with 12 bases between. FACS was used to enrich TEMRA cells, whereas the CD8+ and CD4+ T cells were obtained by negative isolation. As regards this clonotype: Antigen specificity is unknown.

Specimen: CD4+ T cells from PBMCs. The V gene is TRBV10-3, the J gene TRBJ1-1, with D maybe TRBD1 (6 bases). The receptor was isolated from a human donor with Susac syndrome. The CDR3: CAISKTGVNTEAFF. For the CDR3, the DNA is TGTGCCATCAGTAAGACAGGAGTAAACACTGAAGCTTTCTTT.